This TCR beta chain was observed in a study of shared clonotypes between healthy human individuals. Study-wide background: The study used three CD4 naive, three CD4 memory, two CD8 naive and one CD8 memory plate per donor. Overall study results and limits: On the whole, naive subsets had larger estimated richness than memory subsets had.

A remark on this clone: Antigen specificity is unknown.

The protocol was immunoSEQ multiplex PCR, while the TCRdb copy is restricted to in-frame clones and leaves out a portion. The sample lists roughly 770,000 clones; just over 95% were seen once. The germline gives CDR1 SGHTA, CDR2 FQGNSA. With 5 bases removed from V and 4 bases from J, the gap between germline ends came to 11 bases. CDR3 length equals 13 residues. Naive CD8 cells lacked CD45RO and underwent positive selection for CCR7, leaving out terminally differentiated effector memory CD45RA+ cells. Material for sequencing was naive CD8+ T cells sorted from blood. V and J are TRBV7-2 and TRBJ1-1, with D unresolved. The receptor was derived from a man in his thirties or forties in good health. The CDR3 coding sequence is TGTGCCAGCAGCCTATCAGCGGGCACTGAAGCTTTCTTT. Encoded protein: CASSLSAGTEAFF.